The text below deals with one T cell receptor (beta chain). A read error may produce the germline difference seen at one junction end. This CDR3 region has 15 residues. CDR1 MNHEY and CDR2 SVGEGT come from the germline V gene. These data come from a study of regulatory T cells in long-lasting Graves disease. Background on the study: Under 3 months of antithyroid drugs had been taken by newly diagnosed Graves' patients.

Building of the TCR beta libraries involved iRepertoire HTBI primers and Arm-PCR of CDR3 regions. How the authors handled the data: Segment identification across samples yielded 50 to 80 TRBV and roughly 15 TRBJ segments. TCRdb independently ran MiXCR on the multiplex PCR reads; one entry per CDR3 protein. TCRdb's processing, not the authors', yielded these V and J calls. Here the sample spans fewer than 400,000 distinct CDR3 sequences, 15% to 20% being singletons. Noted time point: newly diagnosed GD, antithyroid drugs for less than 3 months. Extracted RNA from PBMCs served as the source of the TCR library.

The sequenced sample was peripheral blood mononuclear cells (PBMCs), obtained at new diagnosis, from a patient treated with antithyroid drugs. This chain connects TRBV6-2 or TRBV6-3 to TRBJ2-2, with D possibly being TRBD2 (5 bases). The sequence derives from a female donor with Graves disease. The CDR3 nucleotides are TGTGCCAACAGTTATCTCGGGGTTAACACCGGGGAGCTGTTTTTT. Residues: CANSYLGVNTGELFF.